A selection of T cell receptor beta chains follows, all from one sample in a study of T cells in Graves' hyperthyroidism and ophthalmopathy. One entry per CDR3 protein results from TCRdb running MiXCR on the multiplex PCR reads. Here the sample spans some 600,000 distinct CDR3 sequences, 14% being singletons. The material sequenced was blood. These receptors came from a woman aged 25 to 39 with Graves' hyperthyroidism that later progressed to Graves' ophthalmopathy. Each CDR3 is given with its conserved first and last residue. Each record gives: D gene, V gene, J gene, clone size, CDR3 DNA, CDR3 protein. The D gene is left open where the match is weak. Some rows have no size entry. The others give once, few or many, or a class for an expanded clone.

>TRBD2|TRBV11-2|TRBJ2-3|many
TGTGCCAGCAGCTCTCCGGGACTAGGATCGAAATCAGATACGCAGTATTTT
CASSSPGLGSKSDTQYF
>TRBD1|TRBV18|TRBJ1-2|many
TGTGCCAGCTCACTCAACGGACAGGGCGAGGATGGCTACACCTTC
CASSLNGQGEDGYTF
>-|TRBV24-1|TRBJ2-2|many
TGTGCCACCAGTGATATCGGGAGCCCGAACACCGGGGAGCTGTTTTTT
CATSDIGSPNTGELFF
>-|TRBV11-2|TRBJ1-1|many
TGTGCCAGCAGCAACCGGGACGGTTACACTGAAGCTTTCTTT
CASSNRDGYTEAFF
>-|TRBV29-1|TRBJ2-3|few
TGCAGCGTTCTCCGGGGGAACACAGATACGCAGTATTTT
CSVLRGNTDTQYF
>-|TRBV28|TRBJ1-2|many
TGTGCCAGCAGTCCAGGGGACATAGCTAACTATGGCTACACCTTC
CASSPGDIANYGYTF
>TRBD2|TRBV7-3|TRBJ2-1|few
TGTGCCAGCAGCCTCGGGGGGAGTAAGAGAAATGAGCAGTTCTTC
CASSLGGSKRNEQFF
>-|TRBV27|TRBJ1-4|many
TGTGCCAGCAGTGACCCCATCCGTAGTGAAAAACTGTTTTTT
CASSDPIRSEKLFF
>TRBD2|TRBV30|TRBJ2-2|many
TGTGCCTGGAGTCGGGGGGAAGGGACTAGCGGGAGGTTCGGGGAGCTGTTTTTT
CAWSRGEGTSGRFGELFF
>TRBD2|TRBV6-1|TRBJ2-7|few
TGTGCCAGTGCGGGAGCGGGAGGGCCTGGAGTGCAGTACTTC
CASAGAGGPGVQYF
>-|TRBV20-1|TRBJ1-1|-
TGCAGGGTCCGCCGTGGGGACACTGAAGCTTTCTTT
CRVRRGDTEAFF